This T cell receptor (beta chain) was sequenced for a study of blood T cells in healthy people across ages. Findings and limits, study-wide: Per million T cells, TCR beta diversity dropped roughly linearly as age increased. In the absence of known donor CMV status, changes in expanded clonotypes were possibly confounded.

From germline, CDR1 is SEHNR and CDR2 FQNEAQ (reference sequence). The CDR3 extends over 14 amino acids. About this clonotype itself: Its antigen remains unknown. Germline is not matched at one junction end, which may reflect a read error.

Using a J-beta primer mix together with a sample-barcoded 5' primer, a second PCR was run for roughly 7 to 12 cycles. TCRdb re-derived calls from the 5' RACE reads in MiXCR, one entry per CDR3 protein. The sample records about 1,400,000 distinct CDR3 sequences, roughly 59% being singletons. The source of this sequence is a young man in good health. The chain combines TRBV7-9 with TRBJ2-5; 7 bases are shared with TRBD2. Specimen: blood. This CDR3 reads CASSLSGAGETQYF. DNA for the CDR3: TGCGCCAGCAGCCTCAGCGGGGCAGGAGAGACCCAGTACTTC. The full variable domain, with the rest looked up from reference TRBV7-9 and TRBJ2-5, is DTGVSQNPRHKITKRGQNVTFRCDPISEHNRLYWYRQTLGQGPEFLTYFQNEAQLEKSRLLSDRFSAERPKGSFSTLEIQRTEQGDSAMYLCASSLSGAGETQYFGPGTRLLVL.